The 21 T cell receptor beta chains listed next were all sequenced from one sample in a study of CD8+CD57+ T cells in acquired aplastic anemia. Researchers used genomic DNA as the template to profile TCR beta VDJ and CDR3. TCRdb redid the calling of the reads with MiXCR, one entry per CDR3 protein. The table has 250,000 to 350,000 distinct CDR3 sequences, 55% to 60% seen once; the top ten hold around 7.6%. Sequences were obtained from sorted CD4+, CD8+, or CD8+CD57+ T cells (not recorded which) from PBMCs. The receptor set was obtained from a human donor with severe aplastic anemia or a healthy control (not recorded which).

Details on this clonotype: The junction departs from the called germline gene at one end, perhaps through a read error. This chain uses TRBV20-1 with TRBJ1-4; possible D gene TRBD1, 5 bases. The CDR3 consists of 13 residues. CDR1 DFQATT and CDR2 SNEGSKA come from the germline V gene (reference sequence). This CDR3 is CNAGDAANEKLFF. CDR3 DNA sequence: TGCAATGCCGGGGACGCGGCTAATGAGAAACTGTTTTTT.

The rearrangement links TRBV2 to TRBJ2-3, with D hard to call. The germline gives CDR1 SNHLY, CDR2 FYNNEI. Trimming shortened V by 2 bases and J by 2 bases, and 11 bases separated the two germline ends. CDR3 length equals 15 residues. The DNA of the CDR3 is TGTGCCAGCAGTGAACAGACAAGAAACACAGATACGCAGTATTTT. It specifies CASSEQTRNTDTQYF.

With respect to this clonotype: This clone may be a read error of a much larger clone one base away. This chain joins TRBV7-2 and TRBJ2-7; D is possibly TRBD2 (5 bases). The CDR3 is 16 residues long. CDR1 SGHTA and CDR2 FQGNSA come from the germline V gene. The V end was cut by 5 bases, the J end by 2 bases, with 19 bases between. CDR3 region: CASSPRRFTAAYEQYF. CDR3 coding DNA: TGTGCCAGCAGCCCGAGGCGGTTTACAGCGGCCTACGAGCAGTACTTC. Full variable domain (remainder filled in from reference TRBV7-2 and TRBJ2-7): GAGVSQSPSNKVTEKGKDVELRCDPISGHTALYWYRQSLGQGLEFLIYFQGNSAPDKSGLPSDRFSAERTGGSVSTLTIQRTQQEDSAVYLCASSPRRFTAAYEQYFGPGTRLTVT.

This clonotype was counted only a few times. A much larger clone differs by one base, so this may be a read error. The gene calls are TRBV19 and TRBJ1-5; D unclear. The CDR3 totals 15 residues. The germline CDR1 and CDR2 sequences are LNHDA and SQIVND (reference sequence). The CDR3 sequence is CASGIAPRSYQPQHF. The CDR3 coding sequence is TGTGCCAGTGGTATAGCCCCCAGGAGTTATCAGCCCCAGCATTTT.

J is TRBJ2-1 and V is TRBV15; 10 nucleotides agree with TRBD2. From germline, CDR1 is LNHNV and CDR2 YYDKDF (reference sequence). J was trimmed by 8 bases and V by 9 bases; bases with no gene match: 16. The CDR3 loop spans 16 amino acids. The CDR3 sequence: CATDSGRSSFLDEQFF. The CDR3 DNA reads TGTGCCACTGATAGCGGGAGGAGTTCTTTTCTCGATGAGCAGTTCTTC. Variable domain in full (rest from reference TRBV15 and TRBJ2-1): DAMVIQNPRYQVTQFGKPVTLSCSQTLNHNVMYWYQQKSSQAPKLLFHYYDKDFNNEADTPDNFQSRRPNTSFCFLDIRSPGLGDTAMYLCATDSGRSSFLDEQFFGPGTRLTVL.

The V and J genes are TRBV9 and TRBJ2-2; D may be TRBD1 (5 bases). The ends were cut back, 4 bases at V and 4 bases at J, with 17 bases in the middle. The germline CDR1 and CDR2 sequences are SGDLS and YYNGEE. This CDR3 spans 16 amino acids. The CDR3 nucleotides are TGTGCCAGCAGCAGCGTGGCGGACATCGTCACCGGGGAGCTGTTTTTT. It yields the protein CASSSVADIVTGELFF.

The V gene is TRBV7-6, the J gene TRBJ1-3; a possible D gene is TRBD1 (5 bases). The germline gives CDR1 SGHVS, CDR2 FNYEAQ. V shed 1 base and J shed 10 bases, with 14 bases lying between them. The CDR3 length is 14 residues. CDR3 residues: CASSLGGGGTTIYF. The CDR3 nucleotides are TGTGCCAGCAGCTTAGGAGGCGGGGGAACTACCATATATTTT.

The chain uses TRBV7-2 and TRBJ1-6; D remains unclear. The CDR3 is 14 amino acids. Germline CDR1 is SGHTA and CDR2 is FQGNSA. Trimming left V 1 base short and J 6 bases short, with 7 bases between. The CDR3 reads CASSLGEVNSPLHF. For the CDR3, the DNA is TGTGCCAGCAGCTTAGGGGAGGTTAATTCACCCCTCCACTTT.

This chain links TRBV20-1 with TRBJ1-3, with 9 positions matching TRBD1. Germline V gene sequence: CDR1 DFQATT, CDR2 SNEGSKA (reference sequence). This CDR3 comprises 14 residues. The junction had 6 bases not matched to a gene; V was cut back by 6 bases and J by 3 bases. The CDR3 DNA sequence: TGCAGTGCGTTACAGGGGGCGAGTGGAAACACCATATATTTT. This sequence encodes CSALQGASGNTIYF.

This clonotype appeared a single time. The chain combines TRBV5-1 with TRBJ2-2, with D uncertain. The ends were cut back, 1 base at V and 7 bases at J, with 8 bases in the middle. The CDR3 sequence is 13 residues long. From germline, CDR1 is SGHRS and CDR2 YFSETQ. CDR3 bases: TGCGCCAGCAGCTTGACCTTCTTCGGGGAGCTGTTTTTT. Residues: CASSLTFFGELFF.

The chain links TRBV29-1 to TRBJ2-5, with 9 nucleotides matching TRBD2. CDR1 and CDR2 (germline): SQVTM, ANQGSEA. J lost 5 bases, V lost 6 bases, and 4 bases had no gene match. This CDR3 has 12 residues. For the CDR3, the DNA is TGCAGCGTCGATAGCGGGGGCGAGACCCAGTACTTC. It yields the protein CSVDSGGETQYF.

This clonotype was seen ten or more times. V is TRBV6-2 or TRBV6-3 and J is TRBJ2-6; D gene unclear. In germline, CDR1 is MNHEY, CDR2 SVGEGT. This CDR3 contains 16 residues. Trimming removed 0 bases from V and 8 bases from J, with 14 bases in between. CDR3 sequence (DNA): TGTGCCAGCAGTTACTCTCCCTCCGTCCCACCCAACGTCCTGACTTTC. Translating gives CASSYSPSVPPNVLTF.

The chain carries TRBV24-1 and TRBJ1-1; the D is unclear. This CDR3 is built from 15 residues. Per germline, CDR1 KGHDR and CDR2 SFDVKD. V shed 3 bases and J shed 1 base, with 11 bases lying between them. The CDR3 DNA sequence: TGTGCCACCAGTGATAACACAAATGGGAACACTGAAGCTTTCTTT. The encoded protein is CATSDNTNGNTEAFF.

Ten or more counts support this clonotype. This chain uses TRBV11-2 with TRBJ1-3, with 9 bases lining up with TRBD1. CDR1 is SGHAT, CDR2 FQNNGV, per germline. This CDR3 has 16 amino acids. The V segment lost 8 bases and the J segment 5 bases; nucleotides outside the gene matches: 13. CDR3 protein: CASADLGDRARNTIYF. CDR3 DNA: TGTGCCAGCGCCGACCTTGGGGACAGGGCCAGAAACACCATATATTTT. The variable domain in full, completed from reference TRBV11-2 and TRBJ1-3, reads EAGVAQSPRYKIIEKRQSVAFWCNPISGHATLYWYQQILGQGPKLLIQFQNNGVVDDSQLPKDRFSAERLKGVDSTLKIQPAKLEDSAVYLCASADLGDRARNTIYFGEGSWLTVV.

This clonotype was seen just once. The CDR3, as DNA: TGTGCCAGCAGCTTGGACATCTCGAGCTCCTACGAGCAGTACTTC. This translates into CASSLDISSSYEQYF. V gene TRBV7-9 combines with J gene TRBJ2-7; a possible D gene is TRBD1 (5 bases). In germline, CDR1 is SEHNR, CDR2 FQNEAQ (reference sequence). This CDR3 has 15 amino acids. Trimming stripped 3 bases from V and 0 bases from J, with 12 bases between. The whole variable domain, filled in from reference TRBV7-9 and TRBJ2-7, reads DTGVSQNPRHKITKRGQNVTFRCDPISEHNRLYWYRQTLGQGPEFLTYFQNEAQLEKSRLLSDRFSAERPKGSFSTLEIQRTEQGDSAMYLCASSLDISSSYEQYFGPGTRLTVT.

The chain uses TRBV29-1 and TRBJ2-7, with 12 bases lining up with TRBD1. Germline V gives CDR1 SQVTM, CDR2 ANQGSEA. With V trimmed by 7 bases and J by 2 bases, 9 bases remained unmatched. The CDR3 runs to 15 residues. CDR3: CSASGTGGYPYEQYF. As DNA, the CDR3 is TGCAGCGCCTCCGGGACAGGGGGCTACCCCTACGAGCAGTACTTC.

This clonotype came up many times. J is TRBJ2-7 and V is TRBV14; a possible D gene is TRBD1 (6 bases). The CDR3 consists of 14 residues. V was clipped by 4 bases and J by 3 bases, with 13 bases between them. Germline V gene data show CDR1 as SGHDN and CDR2 as FVKESK. The DNA of the CDR3 is TGTGCCAGCAGCCCATCGACAGGCCTCTACGAGCAGTACTTC. The encoded protein is CASSPSTGLYEQYF. The whole variable domain, filled in from reference TRBV14 and TRBJ2-7, reads EAGVTQFPSHSVIEKGQTVTLRCDPISGHDNLYWYRRVMGKEIKFLLHFVKESKQDESGMPNNRFLAERTGGTYSTLKVQPAELEDSGVYFCASSPSTGLYEQYFGPGTRLTVT.

V gene TRBV7-8 combines with J gene TRBJ2-2, with D possibly being TRBD1 (5 bases). The ends were cut back, 3 bases at V and 4 bases at J, with 15 bases in the middle. The germline gives CDR1 SGHVS, CDR2 FQNEAQ. This CDR3 has 16 residues. The CDR3 is CASSFRVQGGTGELFF. The CDR3 DNA is TGTGCCAGCAGCTTTCGAGTCCAGGGTGGCACCGGGGAGCTGTTTTTT.

V usage is TRBV7-3 and J usage is TRBJ1-4; D gene ambiguous. The CDR3 totals 13 residues. V was pared by 3 bases and J by 9 bases, with 11 bases between. CDR1 SGHTA and CDR2 FQGTGA come from the germline V gene. The CDR3: CASSLGLGQKLFF. The CDR3 coding sequence is TGTGCCAGCAGCTTGGGGTTGGGCCAAAAACTGTTTTTT.

V gene TRBV19 combines with J gene TRBJ1-5; D not resolved. Germline V gene sequence: CDR1 LNHDA, CDR2 SQIVND (reference sequence). There are 13 residues in the CDR3. The V and J ends lost 3 bases and 2 bases respectively, with 5 bases between them. The CDR3 region is CASSMGGNQPQHF. The DNA of the CDR3 is TGTGCCAGTAGTATGGGAGGCAATCAGCCCCAGCATTTT.

The rearrangement uses TRBV7-3 and TRBJ2-5; no definite D call. CDR1 SGHTA and CDR2 FQGTGA come from the germline V gene. The CDR3 contains 14 residues. With 2 bases removed from V and 3 bases from J, the gap between germline ends came to 10 bases. CDR3: CASSLLAVKETQYF. The CDR3 DNA sequence: TGTGCCAGCAGCTTACTCGCAGTTAAAGAGACCCAGTACTTC.